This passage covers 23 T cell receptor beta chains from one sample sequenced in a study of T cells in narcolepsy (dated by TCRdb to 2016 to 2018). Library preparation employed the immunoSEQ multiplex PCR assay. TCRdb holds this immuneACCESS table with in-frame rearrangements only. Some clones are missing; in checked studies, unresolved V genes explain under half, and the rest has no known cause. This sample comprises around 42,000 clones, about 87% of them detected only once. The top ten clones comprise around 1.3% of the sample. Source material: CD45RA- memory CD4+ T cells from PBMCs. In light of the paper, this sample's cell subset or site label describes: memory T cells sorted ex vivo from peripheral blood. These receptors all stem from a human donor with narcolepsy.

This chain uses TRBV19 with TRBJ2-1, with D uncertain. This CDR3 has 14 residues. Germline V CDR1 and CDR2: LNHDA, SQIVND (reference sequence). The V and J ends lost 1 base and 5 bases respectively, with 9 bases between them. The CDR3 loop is CASSIVVQNNEQFF. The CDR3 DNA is TGTGCCAGTAGTATAGTAGTTCAGAACAATGAGCAGTTCTTC. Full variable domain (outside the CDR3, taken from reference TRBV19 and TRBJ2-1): DGGITQSPKYLFRKEGQNVTLSCEQNLNHDAMYWYRQDPGQGLRLIYYSQIVNDFQKGDIAEGYSVSREKKESFPLTVTSAQKNPTAFYLCASSIVVQNNEQFFGPGTRLTVL.

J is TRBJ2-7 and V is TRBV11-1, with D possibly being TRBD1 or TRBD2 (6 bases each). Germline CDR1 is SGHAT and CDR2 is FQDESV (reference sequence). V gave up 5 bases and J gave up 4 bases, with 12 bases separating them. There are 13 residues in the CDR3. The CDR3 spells CASSEGGGYEQYF. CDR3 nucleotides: TGTGCCAGCAGCGAAGGGGGAGGATACGAGCAGTACTTC.

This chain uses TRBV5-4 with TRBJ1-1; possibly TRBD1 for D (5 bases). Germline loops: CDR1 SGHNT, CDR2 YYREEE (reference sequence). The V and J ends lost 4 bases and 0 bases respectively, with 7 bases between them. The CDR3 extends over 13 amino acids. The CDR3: CASSRQMNTEAFF. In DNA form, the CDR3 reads TGTGCCAGCAGCAGACAGATGAACACTGAAGCTTTCTTT.

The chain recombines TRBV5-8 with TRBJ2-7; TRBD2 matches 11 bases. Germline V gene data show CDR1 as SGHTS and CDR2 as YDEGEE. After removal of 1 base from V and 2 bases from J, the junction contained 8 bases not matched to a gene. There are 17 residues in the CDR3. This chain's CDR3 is CASSLLGGTSGAYEQYF. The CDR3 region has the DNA TGTGCCAGCAGCTTGTTAGGCGGGACTAGCGGCGCCTACGAGCAGTACTTC.

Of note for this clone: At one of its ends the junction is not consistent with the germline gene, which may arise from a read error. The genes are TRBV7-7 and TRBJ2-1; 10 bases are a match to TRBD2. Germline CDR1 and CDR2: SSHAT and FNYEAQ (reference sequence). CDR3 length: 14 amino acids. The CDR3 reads CASSLGLADNEQFF. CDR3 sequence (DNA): TGTGCTAGCAGCTTAGGACTAGCGGACAATGAGCAGTTCTTC. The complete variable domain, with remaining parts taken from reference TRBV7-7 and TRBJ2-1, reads GAGVSQSPRYKVTKRGQDVTLRCDPISSHATLYWYQQALGQGPEFLTYFNYEAQPDKSGLPSDRFSAERPEGSISTLTIQRTEQRDSAMYRCASSLGLADNEQFFGPGTRLTVL.

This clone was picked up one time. CDR3 sequence reads: CAWSLGLLNEQFF. CDR3 nucleotides: TGTGCCTGGAGTCTAGGGCTACTCAATGAGCAGTTCTTC. This chain joins TRBV30 and TRBJ2-1; D is unclear. This CDR3 is 13 amino acids long. Germline CDR1 is GTSNPN and CDR2 is SVGIG (reference sequence). V was cut by 2 bases and J by 6 bases, with 11 bases left in between.

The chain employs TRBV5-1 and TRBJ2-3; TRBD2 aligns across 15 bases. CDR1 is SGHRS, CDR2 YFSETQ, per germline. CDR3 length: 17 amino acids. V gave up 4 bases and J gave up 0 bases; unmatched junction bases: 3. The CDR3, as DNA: TGCGCCAGCAGCCCCGGGACTAGCGGGGGGAGCACAGATACGCAGTATTTT. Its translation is CASSPGTSGGSTDTQYF.

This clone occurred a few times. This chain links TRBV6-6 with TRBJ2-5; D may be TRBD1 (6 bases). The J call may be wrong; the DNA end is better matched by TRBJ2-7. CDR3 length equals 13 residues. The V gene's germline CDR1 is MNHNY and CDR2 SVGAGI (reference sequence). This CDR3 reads CASTAGDTYEQYF. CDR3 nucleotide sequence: TGTGCCAGCACCGCCGGGGACACCTACGAGCAGTACTTC.

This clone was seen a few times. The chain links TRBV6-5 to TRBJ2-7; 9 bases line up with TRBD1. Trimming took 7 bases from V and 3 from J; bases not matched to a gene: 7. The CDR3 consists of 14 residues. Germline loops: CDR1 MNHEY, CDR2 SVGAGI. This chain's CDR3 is CASITGGVGYEQYF. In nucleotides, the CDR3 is TGTGCCAGCATCACAGGGGGCGTTGGCTACGAGCAGTACTTC.

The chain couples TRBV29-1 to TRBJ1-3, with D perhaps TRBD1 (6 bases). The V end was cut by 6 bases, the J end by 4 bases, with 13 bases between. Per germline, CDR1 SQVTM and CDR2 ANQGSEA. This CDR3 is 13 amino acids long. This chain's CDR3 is CSVVRGAGNTIYF. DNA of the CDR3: TGCAGCGTGGTCAGGGGAGCCGGAAACACCATATATTTT.

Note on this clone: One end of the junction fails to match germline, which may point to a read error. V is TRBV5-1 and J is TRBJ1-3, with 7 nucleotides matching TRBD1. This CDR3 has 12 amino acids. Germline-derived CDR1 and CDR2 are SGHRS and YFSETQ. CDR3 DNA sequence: TGCGCCAGCAGCGACGGGACAGCCTTACCTATATTT. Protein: CASSDGTALPIF.

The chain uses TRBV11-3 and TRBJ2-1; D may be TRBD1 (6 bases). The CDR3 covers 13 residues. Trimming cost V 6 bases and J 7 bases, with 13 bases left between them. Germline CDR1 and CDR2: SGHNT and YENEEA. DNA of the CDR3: TGTGCCAGCAGAGGGGGAGCTGGTAATGAGCAGTTCTTC. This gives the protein CASRGGAGNEQFF.

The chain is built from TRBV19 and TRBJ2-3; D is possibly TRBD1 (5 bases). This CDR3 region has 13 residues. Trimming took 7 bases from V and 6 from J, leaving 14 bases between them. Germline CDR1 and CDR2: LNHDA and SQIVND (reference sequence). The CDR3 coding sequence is TGTGCCAGTACCTCTACCAGGGCCGATACGCAGTATTTT. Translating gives CASTSTRADTQYF.

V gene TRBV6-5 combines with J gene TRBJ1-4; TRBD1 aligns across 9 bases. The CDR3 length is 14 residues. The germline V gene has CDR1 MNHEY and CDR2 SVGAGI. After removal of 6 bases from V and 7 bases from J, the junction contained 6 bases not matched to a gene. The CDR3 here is CASRAGTGREKLFF. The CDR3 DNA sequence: TGTGCCAGCAGGGCCGGGACAGGGCGTGAAAAACTGTTTTTT.

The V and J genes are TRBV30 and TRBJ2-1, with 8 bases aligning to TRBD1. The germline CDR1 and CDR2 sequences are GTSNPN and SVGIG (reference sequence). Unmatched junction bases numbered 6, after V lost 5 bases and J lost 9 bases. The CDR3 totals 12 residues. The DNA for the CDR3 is TGTGCCTGGTCCAGGGGGCAAGGTGAGCAGTTCTTC. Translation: CAWSRGQGEQFF.

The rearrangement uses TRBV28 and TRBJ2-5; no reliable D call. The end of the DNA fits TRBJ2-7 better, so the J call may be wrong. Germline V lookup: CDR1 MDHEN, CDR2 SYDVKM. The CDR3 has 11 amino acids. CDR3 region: CASSPLYEQYF. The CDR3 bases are TGTGCCAGCAGTCCCCTCTACGAGCAGTACTTC.

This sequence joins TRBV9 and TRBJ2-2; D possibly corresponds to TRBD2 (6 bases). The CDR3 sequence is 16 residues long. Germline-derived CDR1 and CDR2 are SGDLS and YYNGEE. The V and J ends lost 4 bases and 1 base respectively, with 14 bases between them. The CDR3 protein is CASSQAGTWNTGELFF. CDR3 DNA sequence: TGTGCCAGCAGCCAGGCGGGGACTTGGAACACCGGGGAGCTGTTTTTT.

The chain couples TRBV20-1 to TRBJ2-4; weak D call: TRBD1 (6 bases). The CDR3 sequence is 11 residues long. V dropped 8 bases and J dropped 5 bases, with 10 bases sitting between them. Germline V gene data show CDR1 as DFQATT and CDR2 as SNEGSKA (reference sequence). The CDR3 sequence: CSSGHQNIQYF. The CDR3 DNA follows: TGCAGTTCGGGACACCAAAACATTCAGTACTTC.

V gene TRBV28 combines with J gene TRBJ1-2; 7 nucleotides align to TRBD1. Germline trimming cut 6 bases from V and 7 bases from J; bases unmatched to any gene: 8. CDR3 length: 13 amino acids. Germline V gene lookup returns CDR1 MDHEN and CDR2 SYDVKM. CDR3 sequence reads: CASSKEGARGYTF. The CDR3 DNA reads TGTGCCAGCAGCAAGGAGGGGGCGCGTGGCTACACCTTC.

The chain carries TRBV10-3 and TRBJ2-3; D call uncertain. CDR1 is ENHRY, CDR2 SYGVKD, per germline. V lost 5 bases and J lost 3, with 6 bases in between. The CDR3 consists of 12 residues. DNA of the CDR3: TGTGCCATCAGTTTCGGAACAGATACGCAGTATTTT. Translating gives CAISFGTDTQYF.

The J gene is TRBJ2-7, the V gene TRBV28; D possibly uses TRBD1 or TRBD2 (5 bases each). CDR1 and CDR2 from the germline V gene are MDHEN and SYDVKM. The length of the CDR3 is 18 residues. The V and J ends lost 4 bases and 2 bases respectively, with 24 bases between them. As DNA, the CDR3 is TGTGCCAGCAGTTGGATCTTGCGGACGGGACGGACCACCTACGAGCAGTACTTC. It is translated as CASSWILRTGRTTYEQYF.

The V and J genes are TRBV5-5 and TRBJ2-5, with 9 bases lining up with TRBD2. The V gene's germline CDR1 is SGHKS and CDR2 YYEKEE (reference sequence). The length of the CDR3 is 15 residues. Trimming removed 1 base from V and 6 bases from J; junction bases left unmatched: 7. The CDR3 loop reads CASSLTPSGDQTQYF. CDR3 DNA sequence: TGTGCCAGCAGCTTGACCCCTAGCGGGGATCAGACCCAGTACTTC.

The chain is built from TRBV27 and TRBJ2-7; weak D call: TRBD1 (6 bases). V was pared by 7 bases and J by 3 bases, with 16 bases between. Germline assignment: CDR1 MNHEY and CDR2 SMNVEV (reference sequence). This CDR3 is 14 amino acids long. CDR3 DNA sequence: TGTGCCAGCAAGTTGGGGGCGGGTATCTACGAGCAGTACTTC. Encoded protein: CASKLGAGIYEQYF.